A single sample is the source of the 6 T cell receptor beta chains below, sequenced in a study of blood T cells in healthy people across ages. Through a sample-barcoded 5' primer and a J-beta primer mix, a second PCR was run for 7 to 11 cycles. TCRdb ran MiXCR on the 5' RACE reads and lists one entry per CDR3 protein. The table records about 650,000 distinct CDR3 sequences, roughly 30% of them present only once. The sequencing input was blood. The receptors come from a woman over 75 in good health.

V usage is TRBV20-1 and J usage is TRBJ2-5, with TRBD1 matching 7 bases. CDR1 is DFQATT, CDR2 SNEGSKA, per germline (reference sequence). After removal of 5 bases from V and 5 bases from J, the junction contained 8 bases not matched to a gene. The CDR3 length is 13 residues. DNA of the CDR3: TGCAGTGCTGTCCGGGACAGAGATGAGACCCAGTACTTC. It is translated as CSAVRDRDETQYF.

This clonotype was counted at least ten times. The CDR3: CASSSPDRDGQKLFF. CDR3 nucleotides: TGTGCCAGCTCATCCCCTGACCGGGACGGGCAAAAACTGTTTTTT. The V and J genes are TRBV18 and TRBJ1-4, with D possibly TRBD1 on 5 matching bases. Trimming removed 5 bases at V and 9 bases at J, with 19 bases between. Germline CDR1 reads KGHSH; CDR2 reads LQKENI. The CDR3 sequence is 15 residues long.

This clonotype was recorded many times. The J gene is TRBJ1-5, the V gene TRBV10-3, with D possibly being TRBD1 (5 bases). CDR1 ENHRY and CDR2 SYGVKD come from the germline V gene. Trimming left V 2 bases short and J 7 bases short, with 15 bases between. The CDR3 length is 15 residues. CDR3 residues: CAISEGVGGEQPQHF. The DNA for the CDR3 is TGTGCCATCAGTGAGGGGGTCGGGGGGGAACAGCCCCAGCATTTT.

This clonotype was recorded many times. The DNA for the CDR3 is TGCAGCGTTGACCCCGGACAGCGTTACAATGAGCAGTTCTTC. Its translation: CSVDPGQRYNEQFF. The chain uses TRBV29-1 and TRBJ2-1, with a weak D call TRBD1 (6 bases). Germline CDR1 is SQVTM and CDR2 is ANQGSEA. V lost 3 bases and J lost 4, with 13 bases in between. This CDR3 is built from 14 residues.

The table lists this clonotype with a few counts. V usage is TRBV27 and J usage is TRBJ1-5; no clear D. Trimming cost V 7 bases and J 0 bases, with 13 bases left between them. Germline CDR1 reads MNHEY; CDR2 reads SMNVEV (reference sequence). The CDR3 has 15 amino acids. This CDR3 is CASKSGRTSNQPQHF. In nucleotides, the CDR3 is TGTGCCAGCAAAAGCGGACGGACTAGCAATCAGCCCCAGCATTTT.

This clonotype was detected only a few times. A clone one base away is much larger, so this may be a read error. The chain employs TRBV7-2 and TRBJ2-7, with a weak D call TRBD1 (7 bases). The CDR3 has 14 amino acids. The germline V gene has CDR1 SGHTA and CDR2 FQGNSA. The V and J ends lost 5 bases and 4 bases respectively, with 15 bases between them. The chain's CDR3 is CASSPVQGGYEQYF. In DNA, the CDR3 is TGTGCCAGCAGCCCAGTGCAGGGGGGATACGAGCAGTACTTC.